What follows is one T cell receptor beta chain and its context. This clonotype was detected many times. The antigen this receptor binds is unknown. No clone much larger than this one lies a single base away; base qualities are absent. The data stem from a study of T cells in Graves' hyperthyroidism and ophthalmopathy (dated by TCRdb to about 2019). Regarding the complete study: Peripheral blood was collected at initial diagnosis, before any treatment. TCR V-J signatures able to tell the groups apart were searched for in a discovery cohort of approximately 95 patients, of whom over 40 had Graves' ophthalmopathy and 57 had stable Graves' hyperthyroidism. Prospective prediction of ophthalmopathy was tested in an independent validation cohort consisting of some 20 hyperthyroidism patients and 15 to 17 patients who later progressed to ophthalmopathy. After sampling, hyperthyroidism patients received methimazole starting at 30 mg daily, and ophthalmopathy patients received high-dose intravenous methylprednisolone. The paper reports TCR Vbeta CDR3 sequencing of roughly 140 peripheral blood samples: some 44 ophthalmopathy, fewer than 85 hyperthyroidism and about 17 progressor patients. In about six Graves' hyperthyroidism patients, the study also compared T-cell repertoires from thyroid tissue with T-cell repertoires from blood. For training and testing, the 100 or so patients in the discovery cohort were randomly divided in a 7:3 ratio. The research as a whole found: Most expanded thyroid clonotypes (frequency above 0.001) were also found in blood, which suggests that blood repertoires may mirror thyroid immune responses. During validation, the model predicted progression to ophthalmopathy a median of approximately 6 months ahead of onset, with almost 71% sensitivity and 72% to 85% specificity. In cross-validation, a model built on a 13 V-J signature told ophthalmopathy apart from stable hyperthyroidism with 87.88% sensitivity and about 81% specificity, and in testing the same model reached 80%/75%. No statistical method was used to fix the sample size in advance, and group allocation was not hidden from the investigators.

Trimming accounts for 3 bases at V and 0 bases at J, while the number of junction bases matched to no gene is 7. The germline V gene sets CDR1 to SGHAT and CDR2 to FQNNGV. The CDR3 covers 18 residues, taking in both the cysteine and the phenylalanine. This entry keeps only the CDR3 DNA: 54 bases, framed from base 1. Graves' hyperthyroidism was defined as stable when no progression to ophthalmopathy occurred over 18 months of follow-up. Hyperthyroidism patients were aged 18 to 65 years and newly diagnosed, with disease duration of less than 2 months. The study excluded patients with uncontrolled infections, other autoimmune diseases, pregnancy or lactation. Diagnoses were established on the basis of clinical symptoms, serum thyroxine and TRAb, thyroid ultrasound, and orbital computed tomography. PBMCs were isolated from about 10 ml of fresh peripheral blood by Ficoll-Paque density gradient centrifugation. Total RNA was extracted with Trizol reagent, and quality was checked on an Agilent 2100 Bioanalyzer.

The TCR beta CDR3 regions were amplified from the RNA transcripts. The TCR CDR3 was subjected to a first round of RT-PCR using the HTBI primer set and the Qiagen OneStep RT-PCR kit. Libraries were constructed in a second round of multiplex PCR, after which size selection and purification were performed. Sequencing of the libraries was done on an Illumina HiSeq2000 using paired-end 100 bp reads. Turning to the authors' computational methods: Raw data were processed with SOAPnuke, discarding reads with adapters, uncalled bases, mean Phred below 15, or no exact constant-primer or identifier match. High-quality paired reads were merged with COPE v1.2.5, and unique nucleotide sequences were defined as clonotypes. Clonotypes were aligned to IMGT TRBV, TRBD and TRBJ reference segments using MiTCR v1.1. The analysis included only V-J combinations with a frequency above 0.0001, which together covered around 99% of the repertoires. A TCS score was defined as the ratio of F50 (clonal expansion) to E x V (chaos), with BLOSUM62-based TCRdist applied between CDR3 peptides within each V-J. Welch's t-statistics and random forest reduced fewer than 600 V-J features to about 13, which were used in a naive Bayes classifier (R e1071). TCRdb redid the processing of the public reads, applying fastp at Q25 and MiXCR, and retained in-frame beta chains. Each entry is one CDR3 protein sequence, shown with its most common DNA and genes. These V and J calls are TCRdb output, not the study's own analysis. The sample table records roughly 660,000 distinct CDR3 sequences; roughly 17% of these occur just once. 15% to 18% of the sample is held by the ten biggest clonotypes.

Sequencing was done on a sample of blood. The V and J segments used are TRBV11-2 and TRBJ2-1; 11 middle bases align to TRBD2. The TCR comes from a man between 50 and 59 years old with Graves' hyperthyroidism. The DNA reads TGTGCCAGCAGCTTCGGACTAGCGGGCCTCAGCTCCTACAATGAGCAGTTCTTC. The resulting protein is CASSFGLAGLSSYNEQFF.